This TCR beta chain was obtained from a study of monozygotic twins with inflammatory bowel disease. Study conclusions and caveats: Clonotype sharing was lower in IBD patients than healthy twins, most markedly with disease activity.

The CDR3 spans 17 residues. In germline, CDR1 is LGHNA, CDR2 YSLEER. Comment on this clonotype: What it binds is not known.

TCRdb re-called the 5' RACE reads and catalogs CDR3 proteins one per entry, DNA excluded. The sample's table shows approximately 400,000 distinct CDR3 sequences. This rearrangement joins TRBV4-3 to TRBJ2-1; TCRdb's assignment of TRBD2 cannot be checked, as there is no DNA. The source of this sequence is a human donor with ulcerative colitis or Crohn's disease, or a healthy co-twin of an affected twin (not recorded which). Sequencing was done on a sample of blood. The CDR3 protein is CASSRRATSGSYNEQFF.